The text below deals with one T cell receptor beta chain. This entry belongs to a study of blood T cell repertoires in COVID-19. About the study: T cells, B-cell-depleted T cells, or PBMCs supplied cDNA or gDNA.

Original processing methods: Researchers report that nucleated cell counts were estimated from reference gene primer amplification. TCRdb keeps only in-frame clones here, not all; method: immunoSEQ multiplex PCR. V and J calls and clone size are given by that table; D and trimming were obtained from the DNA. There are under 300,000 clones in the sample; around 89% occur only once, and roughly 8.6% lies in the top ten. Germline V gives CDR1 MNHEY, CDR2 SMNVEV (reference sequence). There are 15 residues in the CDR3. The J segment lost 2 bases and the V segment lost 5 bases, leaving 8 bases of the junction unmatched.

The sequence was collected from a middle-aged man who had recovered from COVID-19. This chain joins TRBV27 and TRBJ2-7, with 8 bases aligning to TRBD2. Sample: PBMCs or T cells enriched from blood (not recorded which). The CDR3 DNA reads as TGTGCCAGCAGTCCCAGGGGAGCGGGAGCCTACGAGCAGTACTTC. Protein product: CASSPRGAGAYEQYF.